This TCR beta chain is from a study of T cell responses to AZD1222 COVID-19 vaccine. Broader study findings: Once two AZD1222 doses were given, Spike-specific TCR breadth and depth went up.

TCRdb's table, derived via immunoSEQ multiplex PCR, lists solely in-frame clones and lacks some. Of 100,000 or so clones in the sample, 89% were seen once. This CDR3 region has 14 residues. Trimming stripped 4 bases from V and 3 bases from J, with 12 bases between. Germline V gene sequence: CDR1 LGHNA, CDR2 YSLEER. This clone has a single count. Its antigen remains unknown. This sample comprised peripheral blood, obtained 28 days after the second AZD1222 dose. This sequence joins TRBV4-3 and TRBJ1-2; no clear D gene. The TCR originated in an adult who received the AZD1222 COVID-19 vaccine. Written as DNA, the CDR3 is TGCGCCAGCAGCCGCGAGGGAGGGTACTATGGCTACACCTTC. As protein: CASSREGGYYGYTF.